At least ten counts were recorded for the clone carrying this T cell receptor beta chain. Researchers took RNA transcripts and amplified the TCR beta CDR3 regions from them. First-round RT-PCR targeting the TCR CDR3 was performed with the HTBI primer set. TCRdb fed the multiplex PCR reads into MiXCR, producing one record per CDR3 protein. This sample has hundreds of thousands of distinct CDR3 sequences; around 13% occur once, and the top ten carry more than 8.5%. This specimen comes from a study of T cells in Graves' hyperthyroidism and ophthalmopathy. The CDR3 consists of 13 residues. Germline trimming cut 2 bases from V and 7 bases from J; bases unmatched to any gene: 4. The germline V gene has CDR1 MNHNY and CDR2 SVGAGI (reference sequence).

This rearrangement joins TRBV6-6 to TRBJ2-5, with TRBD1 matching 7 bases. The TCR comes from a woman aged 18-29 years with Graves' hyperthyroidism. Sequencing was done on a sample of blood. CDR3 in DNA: TGTGCCAGCAGTTACGACAGGGTTGGGACCCAGTACTTC. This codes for CASSYDRVGTQYF.